This T cell receptor beta chain was sequenced in a study of response to subunit inactivated influenza vaccine. Study results and limitations: Each seasonal flu vaccination may recruit only limited new T cells, authors suggested.

Each CDR3 protein is one row after TCRdb ran MiXCR on the RT-PCR reads. The table records some 600,000 distinct CDR3 sequences, 11% to 15% of them present only once. Details on this clonotype: The antigen is not known.

The CDR3 covers 16 residues. V gave up 4 bases and J gave up 0 bases, with 12 bases separating them. Germline CDR1 SGHDN, CDR2 FVKESK. The sequencing used PBMCs from blood, collected 14 to 15 days before vaccination. The chain couples TRBV14 to TRBJ2-2; D is possibly TRBD1 (5 bases). The sequence came from a man aged 50 to 59 who received an inactivated influenza vaccine. The CDR3 protein is CASSPTEYTNTGELFF. The CDR3 region has the DNA TGTGCCAGCAGCCCGACAGAATACACGAACACCGGGGAGCTGTTTTTT. The whole variable domain, filled in from reference TRBV14 and TRBJ2-2, reads EAGVTQFPSHSVIEKGQTVTLRCDPISGHDNLYWYRRVMGKEIKFLLHFVKESKQDESGMPNNRFLAERTGGTYSTLKVQPAELEDSGVYFCASSPTEYTNTGELFFGEGSRLTVL.